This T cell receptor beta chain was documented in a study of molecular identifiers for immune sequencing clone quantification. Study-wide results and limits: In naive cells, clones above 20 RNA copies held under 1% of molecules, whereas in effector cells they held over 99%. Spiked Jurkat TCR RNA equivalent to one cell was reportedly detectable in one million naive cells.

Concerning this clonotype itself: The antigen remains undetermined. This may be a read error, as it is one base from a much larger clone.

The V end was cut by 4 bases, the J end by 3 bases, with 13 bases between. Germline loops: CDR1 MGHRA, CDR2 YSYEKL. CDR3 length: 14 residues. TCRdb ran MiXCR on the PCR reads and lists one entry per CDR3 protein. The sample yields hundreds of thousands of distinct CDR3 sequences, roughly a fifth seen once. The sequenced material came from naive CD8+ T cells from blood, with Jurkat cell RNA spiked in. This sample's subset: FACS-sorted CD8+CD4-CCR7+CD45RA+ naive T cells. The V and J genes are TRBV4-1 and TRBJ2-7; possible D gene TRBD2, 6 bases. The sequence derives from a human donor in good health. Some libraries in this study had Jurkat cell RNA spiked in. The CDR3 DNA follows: TGCGCCAGCAGCCCGCGCGGGGATGGCTACGAGCAGTACTTC. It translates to CASSPRGDGYEQYF.